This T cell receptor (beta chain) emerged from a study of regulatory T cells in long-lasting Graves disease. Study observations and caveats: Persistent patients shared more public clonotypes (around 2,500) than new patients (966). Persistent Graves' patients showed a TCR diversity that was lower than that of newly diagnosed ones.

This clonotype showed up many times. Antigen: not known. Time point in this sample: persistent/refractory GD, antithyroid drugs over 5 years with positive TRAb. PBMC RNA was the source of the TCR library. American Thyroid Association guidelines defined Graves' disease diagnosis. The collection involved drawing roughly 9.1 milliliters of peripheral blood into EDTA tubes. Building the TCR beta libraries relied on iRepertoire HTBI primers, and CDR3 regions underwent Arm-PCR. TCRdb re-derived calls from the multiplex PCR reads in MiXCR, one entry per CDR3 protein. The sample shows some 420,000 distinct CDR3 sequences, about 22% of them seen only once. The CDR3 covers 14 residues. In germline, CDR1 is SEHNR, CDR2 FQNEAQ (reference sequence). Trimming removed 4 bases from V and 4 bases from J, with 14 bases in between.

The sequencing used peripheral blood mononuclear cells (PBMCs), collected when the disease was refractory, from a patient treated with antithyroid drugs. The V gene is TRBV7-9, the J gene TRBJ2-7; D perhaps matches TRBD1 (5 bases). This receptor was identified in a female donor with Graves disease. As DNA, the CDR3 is TGTGCCAGCAGCTGGGCAGGGATCAGTTACGAGCAGTACTTC. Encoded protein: CASSWAGISYEQYF.